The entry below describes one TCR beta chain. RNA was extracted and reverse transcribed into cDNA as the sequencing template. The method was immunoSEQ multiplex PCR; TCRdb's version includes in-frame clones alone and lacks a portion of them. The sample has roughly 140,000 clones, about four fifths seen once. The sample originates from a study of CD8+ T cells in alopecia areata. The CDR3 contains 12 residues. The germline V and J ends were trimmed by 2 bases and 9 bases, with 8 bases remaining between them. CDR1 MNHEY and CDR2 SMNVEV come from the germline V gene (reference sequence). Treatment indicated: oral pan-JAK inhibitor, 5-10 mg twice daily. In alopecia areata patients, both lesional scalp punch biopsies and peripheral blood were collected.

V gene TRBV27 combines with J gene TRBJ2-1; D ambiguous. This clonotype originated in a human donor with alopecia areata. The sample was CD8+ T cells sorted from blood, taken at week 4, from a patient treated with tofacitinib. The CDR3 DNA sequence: TGTGCCAGCAGTTTAGGTGGTAGTGAGCAGTTCTTC. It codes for CASSLGGSEQFF.